This T cell receptor beta chain stems from a study of identifying expanded T cells in peripheral blood. Study conclusions and caveats: Across healthy donors, higher total template counts meant significantly greater approximately two-week count variance.

Healthy donors had no documented immune events, such as infections, while sampled. TCRdb's table, derived via immunoSEQ multiplex PCR, lists solely in-frame clones and lacks some. The sample holds approximately 110,000 clones, about nine tenths seen once. The CDR3 loop spans 13 amino acids. V lost 6 bases, J lost 3 bases, and 11 bases lay in between. Per the germline V gene, CDR1 is ENHRY and CDR2 is SYGVKD. Regarding this clone: Its matching antigen is unknown.

V and J are TRBV10-3 and TRBJ2-5; D is perhaps TRBD1 (7 bases). The receptor was isolated from a person aged 18 to 69 in good health. Sequences were obtained from blood. The CDR3 DNA sequence: TGTGCCATCAGGGAGGGGGCCGAAGAGACCCAGTACTTC. It translates to CAIREGAEETQYF.